This T cell receptor beta chain is from a study of T cell changes during pregnancy in multiple sclerosis. Data came from immunoSEQ multiplex PCR; TCRdb stores just in-frame clones and leaves some out. Of some 94,000 clones listed, more than 85% are singletons. This clone was seen more than once but under ten times. The CDR3 totals 16 residues. In germline, CDR1 is LNHDA, CDR2 SQIVND (reference sequence). J was trimmed by 8 bases and V by 1 base; bases with no gene match: 10. The input for sequencing was peripheral blood, taken in the first trimester of pregnancy. This receptor was identified in a female donor in good health, enrolled as a control in a pregnancy study. This chain links TRBV19 with TRBJ2-1; 8 positions agree with TRBD1. DNA for the CDR3: TGTGCCAGTAGTATAGCCCCCGGACAGGGATGGCATGAGCAGTTCTTC. Amino acids: CASSIAPGQGWHEQFF.